This T cell receptor (beta chain) was retrieved from a study of Graves' ophthalmopathy and Graves' hyperthyroidism. The TCR beta CDR3 regions underwent amplification from RNA transcripts. The authors performed first-round RT-PCR with HTBI primers and then a second-round multiplex PCR. Using its own MiXCR run on the multiplex PCR reads, TCRdb lists one record per CDR3 protein. The repertoire holds roughly 1.1 million distinct CDR3 sequences, about two fifths seen once, with 11% in the top ten. This clonotype was recorded once. Given a much more abundant clone one base away, this may be a read error. The TCR comes from an adult man with Graves' hyperthyroidism. Sequencing was done on a sample of peripheral blood or thyroid tissue (not recorded which).

The CDR3 sequence is CASSIFIRLDTEAFF. The CDR3 DNA follows: TGTGCCAGTAGTATATTTATTCGGCTGGACACTGAAGCTTTCTTT. The rearrangement links TRBV19 to TRBJ1-1; D unresolved. Per germline, CDR1 LNHDA and CDR2 SQIVND (reference sequence). Trimming left V 2 bases short and J 3 bases short, with 13 bases between. The CDR3 contains 15 residues.